What follows are 6 T cell receptor beta chains derived from one specimen sequenced in a study of blood T cell repertoires in COVID-19. The table came from immunoSEQ multiplex PCR; TCRdb's copy has only in-frame clones and leaves some out. The profile covers around 260,000 clones, with approximately 87% appearing a single time and about 1.6% taken by the ten largest. Sequencing was carried out using peripheral blood. The receptors originated from a woman in her 40s who had recovered from COVID-19.

The gene calls are TRBV6-2 or TRBV6-3 and TRBJ1-3, with D unresolved. The CDR3 totals 14 residues. Per germline, CDR1 MNHEY and CDR2 SVGEGT. V dropped 2 bases and J dropped 2 bases, with 7 bases sitting between them. The CDR3: CASSYGIAGNTIYF. CDR3 DNA sequence: TGTGCCAGCAGTTACGGCATCGCTGGAAACACCATATATTTT.

V gene TRBV4-3 combines with J gene TRBJ1-2; perhaps TRBD1 as D (5 bases). The CDR3 is 15 residues long. Germline V gene lookup returns CDR1 LGHNA and CDR2 YSLEER. V was clipped by 2 bases and J by 1 base, with 11 bases between them. The DNA of the CDR3 is TGCGCCAGCAGCCAACGGCGGGGGAGTAACTATGGCTACACCTTC. This gives the protein CASSQRRGSNYGYTF.

The V call is TRBV3-1 (or the pseudogene TRBV3-2), the J call TRBJ1-2; D unresolved. V was trimmed by 0 bases and J by 11 bases, leaving 16 bases between them. This CDR3 region has 14 residues. The germline V gene has CDR1 LGHDT and CDR2 YNNKEL (reference sequence). The chain's CDR3 is CASSQDEGWGGYTF. CDR3 in DNA: TGTGCCAGCAGCCAAGATGAAGGATGGGGAGGGTACACCTTC.

This rearrangement joins TRBV19 to TRBJ1-2, with 10 bases fitting TRBD1. Germline CDR1 reads LNHDA; CDR2 reads SQIVND (reference sequence). V shed 8 bases and J 3 bases; nucleotides not matched to a gene: 9. The CDR3 contains 15 residues. CDR3 sequence reads: CASLDRGSLDYGYTF. The CDR3 nucleotides are TGTGCCAGTTTGGACAGGGGGTCCTTGGACTATGGCTACACCTTC. Based on the CDR3 plus reference TRBV19 and TRBJ1-2, the full variable domain is DGGITQSPKYLFRKEGQNVTLSCEQNLNHDAMYWYRQDPGQGLRLIYYSQIVNDFQKGDIAEGYSVSREKKESFPLTVTSAQKNPTAFYLCASLDRGSLDYGYTFGSGTRLTVV.

The chain recombines TRBV5-1 with TRBJ1-2; D unclear. The CDR3 is 13 amino acids. Trimming took 0 bases from V and 5 from J, leaving 8 bases between them. Looked up from germline, CDR1 is SGHRS and CDR2 is YFSETQ. The CDR3 region is CASSLEQRYGYTF. The CDR3 coding sequence is TGCGCCAGCAGCTTGGAACAACGATATGGCTACACCTTC.

The chain has TRBV30 and TRBJ1-1; D might be TRBD1 (5 bases). Germline V gene sequence: CDR1 GTSNPN, CDR2 SVGIG (reference sequence). The V end was cut by 5 bases, the J end by 1 base, with 14 bases between. The length of the CDR3 is 14 residues. DNA of the CDR3: TGTGCCTGGCTAACGGGACTGACGAACACTGAAGCTTTCTTT. It codes for CAWLTGLTNTEAFF.